This T cell receptor (beta chain) was identified in a study of cytomegalovirus exposure and HLA in healthy donors. At the level of the study: Tens of millions of unique TCR sequences came from HLA-typed donors in an early release. Study observations and caveats: With further analysis later on, most CMV-associated TCR beta chains appeared HLA-restricted.

PCR employed 60 Vbeta and 13 Jbeta primers. Sequencing was performed with immunoSEQ multiplex PCR; in TCRdb, only in-frame clones are kept and a portion is missing. The listing contains 65,000 to 95,000 clones. The CDR3 runs to 10 residues. V dropped 7 bases and J dropped 5 bases, with 6 bases sitting between them. Germline CDR1 and CDR2: SGHTA and FQGNSA. A remark on this clone: Its cognate antigen is unknown.

The chain uses TRBV7-2 and TRBJ2-7; D not certain. Sequenced input: PBMCs. The TCR comes from an older woman in good health and CMV-seronegative. The CDR3 spells CASNGHEQYF. DNA of the CDR3: TGTGCCAGCAATGGGCACGAGCAGTACTTC.